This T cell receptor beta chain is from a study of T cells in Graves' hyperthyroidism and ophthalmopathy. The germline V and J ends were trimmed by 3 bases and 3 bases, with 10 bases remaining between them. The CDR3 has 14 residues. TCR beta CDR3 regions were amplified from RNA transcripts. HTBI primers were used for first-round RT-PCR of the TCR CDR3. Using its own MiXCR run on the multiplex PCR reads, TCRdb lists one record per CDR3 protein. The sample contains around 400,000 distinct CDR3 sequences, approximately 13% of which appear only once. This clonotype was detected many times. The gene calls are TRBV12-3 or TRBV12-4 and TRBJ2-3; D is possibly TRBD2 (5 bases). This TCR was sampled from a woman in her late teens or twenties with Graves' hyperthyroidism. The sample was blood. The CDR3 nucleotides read TGTGCCAGCAGTTTTCCCGGGGTGACAGATACGCAGTATTTT. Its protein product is CASSFPGVTDTQYF.